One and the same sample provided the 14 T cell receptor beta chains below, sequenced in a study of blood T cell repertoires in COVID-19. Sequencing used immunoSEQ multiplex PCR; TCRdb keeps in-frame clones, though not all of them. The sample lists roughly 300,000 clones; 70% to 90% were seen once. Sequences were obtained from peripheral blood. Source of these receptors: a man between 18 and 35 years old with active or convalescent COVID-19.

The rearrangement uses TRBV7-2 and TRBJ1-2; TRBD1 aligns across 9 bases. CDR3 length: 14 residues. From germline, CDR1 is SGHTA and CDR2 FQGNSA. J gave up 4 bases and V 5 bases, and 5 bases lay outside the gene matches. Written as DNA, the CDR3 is TGTGCCAGCAGCCGGGACAGGGAAGGCTATGGCTACACCTTC. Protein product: CASSRDREGYGYTF.

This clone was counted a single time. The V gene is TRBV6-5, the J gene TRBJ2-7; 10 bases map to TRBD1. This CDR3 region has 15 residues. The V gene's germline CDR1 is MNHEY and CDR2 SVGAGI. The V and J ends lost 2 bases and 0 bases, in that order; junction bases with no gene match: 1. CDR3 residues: CASSYRTGGSYEQYF. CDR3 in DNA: TGTGCCAGCAGTTACCGGACAGGGGGCTCCTACGAGCAGTACTTC.

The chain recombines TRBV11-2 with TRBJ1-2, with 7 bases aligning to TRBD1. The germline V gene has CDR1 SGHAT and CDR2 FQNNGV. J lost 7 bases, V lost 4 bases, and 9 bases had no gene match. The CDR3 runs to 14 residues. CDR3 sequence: CASSSRQGDRGYTF. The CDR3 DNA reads TGTGCCAGCAGCTCCCGACAGGGCGATCGTGGCTACACCTTC. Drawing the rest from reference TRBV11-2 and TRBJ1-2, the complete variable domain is EAGVAQSPRYKIIEKRQSVAFWCNPISGHATLYWYQQILGQGPKLLIQFQNNGVVDDSQLPKDRFSAERLKGVDSTLKIQPAKLEDSAVYLCASSSRQGDRGYTFGSGTRLTVV.

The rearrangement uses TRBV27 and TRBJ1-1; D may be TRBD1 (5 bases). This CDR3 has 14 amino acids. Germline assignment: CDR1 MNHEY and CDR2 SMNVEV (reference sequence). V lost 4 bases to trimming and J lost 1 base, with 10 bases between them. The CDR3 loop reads CASSSEDRNTEAFF. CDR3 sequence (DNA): TGTGCCAGCAGTTCCGAAGACAGGAACACTGAAGCTTTCTTT.

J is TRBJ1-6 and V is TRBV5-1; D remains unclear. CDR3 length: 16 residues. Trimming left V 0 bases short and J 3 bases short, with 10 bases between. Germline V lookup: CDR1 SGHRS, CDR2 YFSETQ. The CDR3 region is CASSLEFGGYNSPLHF. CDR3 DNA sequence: TGCGCCAGCAGCTTGGAGTTCGGTGGCTATAATTCACCCCTCCACTTT.

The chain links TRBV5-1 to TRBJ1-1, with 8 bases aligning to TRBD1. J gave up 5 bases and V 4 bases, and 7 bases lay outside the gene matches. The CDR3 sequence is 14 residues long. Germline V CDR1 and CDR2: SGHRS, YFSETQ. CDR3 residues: CASSTGQADTEAFF. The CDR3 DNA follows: TGCGCCAGCAGCACGGGACAGGCGGATACTGAAGCTTTCTTT.

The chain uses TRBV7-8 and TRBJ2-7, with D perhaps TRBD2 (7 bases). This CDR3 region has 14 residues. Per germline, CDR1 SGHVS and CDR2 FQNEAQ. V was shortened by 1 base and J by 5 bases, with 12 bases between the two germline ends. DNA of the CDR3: TGTGCCAGCAGCTTAGGAGGGGGGGCTGACGAGCAGTACTTC. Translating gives CASSLGGGADEQYF.

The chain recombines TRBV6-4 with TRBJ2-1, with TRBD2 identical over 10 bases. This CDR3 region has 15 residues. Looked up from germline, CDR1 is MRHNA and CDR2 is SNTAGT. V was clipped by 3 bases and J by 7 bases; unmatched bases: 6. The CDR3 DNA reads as TGTGCCAGCAGTGAGGCTAGCGGGGGTCAGAATGAGCAGTTCTTC. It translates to CASSEASGGQNEQFF.

This CDR3 reads CASSPGTSGGLGKRTNEQFF. The CDR3 nucleotides are TGTGCCAGCAGCCCGGGGACTAGCGGGGGGTTAGGGAAACGAACGAATGAGCAGTTCTTC. The chain carries TRBV9 and TRBJ2-1, with 15 bases aligning to TRBD2. The CDR3 extends over 20 amino acids. V was pared by 4 bases and J by 7 bases, with 18 bases of the junction left unmatched. The germline gives CDR1 SGDLS, CDR2 YYNGEE. The full variable domain, with the rest looked up from reference TRBV9 and TRBJ2-1, is DSGVTQTPKHLITATGQRVTLRCSPRSGDLSVYWYQQSLDQGLQFLIQYYNGEERAKGNILERFSAQQFPDLHSELNLSSLELGDSALYFCASSPGTSGGLGKRTNEQFFGPGTRLTVL.

CDR3 DNA: TGTGCCAGTAGGGGCGGGACAGCCATGAACACTGAAGCTTTCTTT. Its protein is CASRGGTAMNTEAFF. This chain uses TRBV19 with TRBJ1-1; TRBD1 aligns across 7 bases. The junction had 7 bases not matched to a gene; V was cut back by 6 bases and J by 0 bases. The CDR3 is made up of 15 amino acids. CDR1 and CDR2 from the germline V gene are LNHDA and SQIVND (reference sequence).

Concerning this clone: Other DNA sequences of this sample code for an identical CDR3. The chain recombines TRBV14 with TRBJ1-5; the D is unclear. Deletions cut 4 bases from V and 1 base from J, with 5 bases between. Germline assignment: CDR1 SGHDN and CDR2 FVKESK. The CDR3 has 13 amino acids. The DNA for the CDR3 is TGTGCCAGCAGCCTATCCAGCAATCAGCCCCAGCATTTT. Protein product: CASSLSSNQPQHF.

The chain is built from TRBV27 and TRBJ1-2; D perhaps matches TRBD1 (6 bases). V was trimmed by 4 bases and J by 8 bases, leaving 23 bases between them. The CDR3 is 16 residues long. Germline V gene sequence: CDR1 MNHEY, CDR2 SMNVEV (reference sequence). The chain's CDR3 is CASSSGLLQGLEGYTF. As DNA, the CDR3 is TGTGCCAGCAGTTCCGGCCTGTTACAGGGATTGGAAGGCTACACCTTC.

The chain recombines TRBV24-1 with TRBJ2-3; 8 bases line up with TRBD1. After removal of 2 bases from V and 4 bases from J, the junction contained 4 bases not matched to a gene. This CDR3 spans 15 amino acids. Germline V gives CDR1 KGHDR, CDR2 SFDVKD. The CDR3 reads CATSDSGQGADTQYF. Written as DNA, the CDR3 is TGTGCCACCAGTGATTCTGGACAGGGCGCAGATACGCAGTATTTT.

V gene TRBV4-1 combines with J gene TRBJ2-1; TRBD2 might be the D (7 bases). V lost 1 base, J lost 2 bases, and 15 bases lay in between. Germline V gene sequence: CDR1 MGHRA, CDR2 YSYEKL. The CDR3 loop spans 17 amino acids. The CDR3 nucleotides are TGCGCCAGCAGCCAAGTTCTTCGCGGGGGCGCCTACAATGAGCAGTTCTTC. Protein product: CASSQVLRGGAYNEQFF.